The clone carrying this T cell receptor (beta chain) was found once. Profiling relied on immunoSEQ multiplex PCR, and the TCRdb table lists in-frame clones only, not all of them. The sample lists approximately 40,000 clones, about 85% occurring once. These data are taken from a study of T cell changes during pregnancy in multiple sclerosis. This CDR3 comprises 19 residues. V shed 8 bases, J shed 2 bases, and the junction held 18 bases outside the gene matches. The germline CDR1 and CDR2 sequences are SGHNT and YENEEA. The chain links TRBV11-3 to TRBJ2-7; 13 bases fit TRBD2. The sample in question was CD4+ T cells from peripheral blood mononuclear cells, obtained in the second trimester of pregnancy. The receptor's source is a female donor with multiple sclerosis, enrolled in a pregnancy study. The chain's CDR3 is CASQERTSGSPLHTYEQYF. The DNA of the CDR3 is TGTGCCAGCCAGGAGAGGACTAGCGGGAGCCCGCTGCATACCTACGAGCAGTACTTC.